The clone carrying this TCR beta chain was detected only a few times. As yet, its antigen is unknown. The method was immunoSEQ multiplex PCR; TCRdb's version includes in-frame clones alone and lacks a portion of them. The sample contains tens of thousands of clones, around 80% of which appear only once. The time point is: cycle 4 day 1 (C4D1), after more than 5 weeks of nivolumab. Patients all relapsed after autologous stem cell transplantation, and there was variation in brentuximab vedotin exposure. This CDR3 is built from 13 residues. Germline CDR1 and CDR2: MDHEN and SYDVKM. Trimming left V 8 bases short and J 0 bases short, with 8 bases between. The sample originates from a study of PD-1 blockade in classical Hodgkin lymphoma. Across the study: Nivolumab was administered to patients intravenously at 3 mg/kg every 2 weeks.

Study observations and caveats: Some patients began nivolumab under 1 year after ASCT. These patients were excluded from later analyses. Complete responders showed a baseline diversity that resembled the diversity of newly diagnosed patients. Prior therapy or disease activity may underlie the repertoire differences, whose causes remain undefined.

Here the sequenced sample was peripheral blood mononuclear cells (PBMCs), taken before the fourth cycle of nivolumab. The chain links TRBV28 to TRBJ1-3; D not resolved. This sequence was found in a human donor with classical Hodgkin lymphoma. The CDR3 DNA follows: TGTGCCAGCGGAGGTCACTCTGGAAACACCATATATTTT. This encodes CASGGHSGNTIYF.